The entry that follows covers one T cell receptor beta chain sequence. Germline values: CDR1 MDHEN, CDR2 SYDVKM. The CDR3 totals 16 residues. V dropped 5 bases and J dropped 4; count of bases not matched to a gene: 11. This entry belongs to a study of blood T cell repertoires in COVID-19. The overall study: COVID-19 samples from acute and convalescent phases originated in the United States, Italy and Spain.

As originally analysed: Quantification of nucleated cells was approximated via reference gene primer amplification. Repertoires were generated with immunoSEQ multiplex PCR, while TCRdb's copy carries only in-frame clones and drops some. The DNA was the basis for D and trimming; V, J and clone size are from that table. In the table there are 140,000 or so clones, just under 90% of which are singletons. The specimen was peripheral blood. The clonotype was recovered from a woman aged 50 to 60 with active or convalescent COVID-19. This chain uses TRBV28 with TRBJ1-2; 9 bases line up with TRBD1. CDR3 coding DNA: TGTGCCAGCAGTCCCGGACAGGGGATGGGGCGCTATGGCTACACCTTC. Protein: CASSPGQGMGRYGYTF.